A selection of T cell receptor beta chains follows, all from one sample in a study of T cells after yellow fever vaccination. TCRdb independently ran MiXCR on the 5' RACE reads; one entry per CDR3 protein. Here the sample spans around 310,000 distinct CDR3 sequences, 8% to 10% being singletons. The sample was PBMCs, taken on the day of the first yellow fever vaccination. The receptors were sampled from a young man who received the YFV17D yellow fever vaccine. CDR3s include the opening cysteine and the closing phenylalanine or tryptophan. The order of the fields is clone size, V gene, D gene, J gene, CDR3 length, CDR3 protein, CDR3 DNA. A D gene is named only where the DNA matches it firmly. Rows give clone size only sometimes, using once, few, many, or a class for an expanded clone.

few	TRBV6-2/TRBV6-3	TRBD2	TRBJ2-7	14	CASSYTGLAGEQYF	TGTGCCAGCAGTTACACCGGACTAGCCGGCGAGCAGTACTTC
-	TRBV20-1	-	TRBJ2-7	15	CSARDFQLSQYEQYF	TGCAGTGCTAGAGATTTCCAACTGTCCCAATACGAGCAGTACTTC
-	TRBV9	-	TRBJ2-2	15	CASSVGGRGPGELFF	TGTGCCAGCAGCGTAGGGGGAAGAGGGCCTGGGGAGCTGTTTTTT
-	TRBV28	-	TRBJ2-1	15	CASSSTGRIYNEQFF	TGTGCCAGCAGTTCCACGGGACGGATTTACAATGAGCAGTTCTTC
-	TRBV4-3	TRBD1	TRBJ1-2	14	CASSQDHRGYGYTF	TGCGCCAGCAGCCAAGATCACAGGGGCTATGGCTACACCTTC
few	TRBV20-1	-	TRBJ1-2	12	CSARGGGGGYTF	TGCAGTGCTAGGGGAGGGGGGGGTGGCTACACCTTC
few	TRBV23-1	-	TRBJ2-4	15	CASRPTGLAKNIQYF	TGCGCCAGCAGGCCGACCGGGTTAGCCAAAAACATTCAGTACTTC
-	TRBV12-3/TRBV12-4	-	TRBJ1-1	13	CASRPLENTEAFF	TGTGCCAGCAGGCCTCTAGAAAACACTGAAGCTTTCTTT
many	TRBV5-1	-	TRBJ2-4	14	CASSLDGRVNIQYF	TGCGCCAGCAGCTTGGATGGCAGGGTGAACATTCAGTACTTC
medium-sized	TRBV6-2/TRBV6-3	-	TRBJ2-1	16	CASRYLAEGGHNEQFF	TGTGCCAGCAGATACCTAGCGGAGGGGGGGCACAATGAGCAGTTCTTC
-	TRBV10-3	-	TRBJ1-2	12	CAISGQSYGYTF	TGTGCCATCTCAGGACAATCATATGGCTACACCTTC
-	TRBV3-1	-	TRBJ1-5	16	CASSQDPWGSNQPQHF	TGTGCCAGCAGCCAAGACCCCTGGGGGAGCAATCAGCCCCAGCATTTT
-	TRBV6-5	-	TRBJ1-6	15	CASSYSAGRNSPLHF	TGTGCCAGCAGTTACTCGGCAGGCCGGAATTCACCCCTCCACTTT
-	TRBV7-3	-	TRBJ2-1	13	CASSLSLKDEQFF	TGTGCCAGCAGCTTAAGTCTTAAGGATGAGCAGTTCTTC
few	TRBV7-8	-	TRBJ2-1	16	CASSLGGARFGYEQFF	TGTGCCAGCAGCTTAGGGGGGGCTAGGTTCGGCTATGAGCAGTTCTTC
many	TRBV13	-	TRBJ2-4	14	CASSARQSKNIQYF	TGTGCCAGCAGCGCCCGCCAGTCCAAAAACATTCAGTACTTC
few	TRBV7-2	TRBD2	TRBJ2-7	15	CASSLEGGGLGEQYF	TGTGCCAGCAGCTTAGAGGGCGGGGGACTGGGCGAGCAGTACTTC
-	TRBV12-3/TRBV12-4	TRBD1	TRBJ2-5	13	CASSVTGWETQYF	TGTGCCAGCAGTGTGACAGGGTGGGAGACCCAGTACTTC
many	TRBV19	-	TRBJ1-2	20	CASSTTLGRRADRTSGGYTF	TGTGCCAGTAGTACCACCTTAGGCCGAAGGGCCGATCGAACGTCGGGTGGCTACACCTTC
many	TRBV6-2/TRBV6-3	-	TRBJ1-1	12	CASSYPEPEAFF	TGTGCCAGCAGCTACCCGGAGCCTGAAGCTTTCTTT
many	TRBV7-9	TRBD1	TRBJ2-1	15	CASSKRDSKDNEQFF	TGTGCCAGCAGCAAACGGGACAGCAAGGACAATGAGCAGTTCTTC
few	TRBV4-1	-	TRBJ1-2	15	CASSQGDIRNYGYTF	TGCGCCAGCAGCCAAGGAGATATCCGAAACTATGGCTACACCTTC
many	TRBV7-2	-	TRBJ2-3	12	CASSSPPGTQYF	TGTGCCAGCAGCTCCCCCCCAGGGACGCAGTATTTT
many	TRBV5-1	-	TRBJ2-1	13	CASASQAYNEQFF	TGCGCCAGCGCTAGTCAGGCCTACAATGAGCAGTTCTTC
many	TRBV11-2	-	TRBJ1-2	16	CASSSLRDKRGYGYTF	TGTGCCAGCAGCTCCCTCCGAGACAAGAGGGGCTATGGCTACACCTTC
-	TRBV2	-	TRBJ1-2	12	CVTGPEIYGYTF	TGTGTTACGGGACCAGAGATTTATGGCTACACCTTC
-	TRBV12-3/TRBV12-4	-	TRBJ2-7	13	CASSFGGVFEQYF	TGTGCCAGCAGTTTCGGGGGCGTTTTCGAGCAGTACTTC
-	TRBV19	-	TRBJ2-3	14	CASSRSRTRDTQYF	TGTGCCAGTAGTCGTTCCAGGACCAGGGACACGCAGTATTTT
few	TRBV20-1	-	TRBJ2-4	15	CSAPPGDLAKNIQYF	TGCAGTGCCCCCCCAGGGGACCTAGCCAAAAACATTCAGTACTTC
-	TRBV2	-	TRBJ1-1	13	CASRQTEPTEAFF	TGTGCCAGCAGGCAGACGGAGCCCACTGAAGCTTTCTTT
few	TRBV12-3/TRBV12-4	TRBD1	TRBJ2-7	13	CASAVAGGPEQYF	TGTGCCAGCGCTGTGGCAGGGGGTCCCGAGCAGTACTTC
few	TRBV7-2	-	TRBJ2-7	15	CASSLEWLATYEQYF	TGTGCCAGCAGCTTAGAGTGGCTAGCTACCTACGAGCAGTACTTC
few	TRBV5-8	-	TRBJ1-3	15	CASSLFRASGNTIYF	TGTGCCAGCAGCTTGTTCCGGGCCTCTGGAAACACCATATATTTT
few	TRBV19	-	TRBJ2-6	18	CASSIDQAGVAGANVLTF	TGTGCCAGTAGTATAGATCAGGCAGGGGTTGCTGGGGCCAACGTCCTGACTTTC
-	TRBV4-1	TRBD1	TRBJ2-5	16	CASSSKTGGPEGTQYF	TGCGCCAGCAGCTCCAAGACAGGGGGCCCTGAGGGGACCCAGTACTTC
few	TRBV30	-	TRBJ2-2	13	CAWSRLRPGELFF	TGTGCCTGGAGCCGGCTGAGACCCGGGGAGCTGTTTTTT
-	TRBV6-2/TRBV6-3	-	TRBJ1-1	13	CASSYNLPTEAFF	TGTGCCAGCAGTTACAACCTCCCCACTGAAGCTTTCTTT
-	TRBV4-1	-	TRBJ2-2	18	CASSQETGWKAGTGELFF	TGCGCCAGCAGCCAAGAAACAGGGTGGAAGGCGGGCACCGGGGAGCTGTTTTTT
few	TRBV9	-	TRBJ1-1	16	CASSGGLLSLNTEAFF	TGTGCCAGCAGCGGAGGACTGCTATCCTTGAACACTGAAGCTTTCTTT
few	TRBV20-1	-	TRBJ1-4	15	CSAHYPGATNEKLFF	TGCAGTGCTCATTATCCGGGGGCAACTAATGAAAAACTGTTTTTT
few	TRBV20-1	-	TRBJ2-3	14	CSAAPGPSTDTQYF	TGCAGTGCAGCACCGGGCCCATCTACAGATACGCAGTATTTT
few	TRBV5-4	TRBD2	TRBJ2-1	19	CASSLFSWVSGGPYNEQFF	TGTGCCAGCAGCTTGTTTAGTTGGGTTAGCGGGGGACCCTACAATGAGCAGTTCTTC
few	TRBV20-1	-	TRBJ2-3	17	CSARGGPLAGLLDTQYF	TGCAGTGCTAGAGGGGGCCCTTTGGCGGGGCTCCTCGATACGCAGTATTTT
few	TRBV30	-	TRBJ1-2	18	CAWSVLGEFTRKDYGYTF	TGTGCCTGGAGTGTACTGGGGGAATTTACCAGGAAGGACTATGGCTACACCTTC
many	TRBV12-3/TRBV12-4	-	TRBJ2-5	14	CASSFAGNQETQYF	TGTGCCAGCAGTTTCGCGGGCAACCAAGAGACCCAGTACTTC
few	TRBV6-1	-	TRBJ2-4	14	CASSALTLLNIQYF	TGTGCCAGCAGCGCTCTAACGCTCCTAAACATTCAGTACTTC
-	TRBV4-1	TRBD1	TRBJ2-7	17	CASSQEGGTGRADEQYF	TGCGCCAGCAGCCAAGAAGGGGGGACAGGGCGCGCCGACGAGCAGTACTTC
-	TRBV28	-	TRBJ2-5	15	CASTWGPGGEETQYF	TGTGCCAGCACCTGGGGCCCCGGGGGTGAAGAGACCCAGTACTTC
few	TRBV4-3	-	TRBJ1-6	14	CASSQDSLGSPLHF	TGCGCCAGCAGCCAAGATAGTTTAGGTTCACCCCTCCACTTT
-	TRBV20-1	-	TRBJ1-4	13	CSPFDATNEKLFF	TGCAGCCCCTTCGACGCCACTAATGAAAAACTGTTTTTT
-	TRBV7-2	-	TRBJ1-6	13	CAAGGVNNSPLHF	TGTGCCGCCGGCGGGGTCAATAATTCACCCCTCCACTTT
-	TRBV7-9	-	TRBJ1-2	16	CASSLGSRAANYGYTF	TGTGCCAGCAGCTTAGGGTCCCGTGCAGCGAACTATGGCTACACCTTC
many	TRBV7-9	-	TRBJ1-5	14	CASSSRGGNQPQHF	TGTGCCAGCAGCTCTCGAGGGGGTAATCAGCCCCAGCATTTT
few	TRBV5-6	TRBD2	TRBJ2-3	16	CASSFAPGLATDTQYF	TGTGCCAGCAGCTTCGCCCCGGGACTAGCAACAGATACGCAGTATTTT
many	TRBV5-1	-	TRBJ2-1	14	CASSLGDRYNEQFF	TGCGCCAGCAGCTTGGGGGACCGCTACAATGAGCAGTTCTTC